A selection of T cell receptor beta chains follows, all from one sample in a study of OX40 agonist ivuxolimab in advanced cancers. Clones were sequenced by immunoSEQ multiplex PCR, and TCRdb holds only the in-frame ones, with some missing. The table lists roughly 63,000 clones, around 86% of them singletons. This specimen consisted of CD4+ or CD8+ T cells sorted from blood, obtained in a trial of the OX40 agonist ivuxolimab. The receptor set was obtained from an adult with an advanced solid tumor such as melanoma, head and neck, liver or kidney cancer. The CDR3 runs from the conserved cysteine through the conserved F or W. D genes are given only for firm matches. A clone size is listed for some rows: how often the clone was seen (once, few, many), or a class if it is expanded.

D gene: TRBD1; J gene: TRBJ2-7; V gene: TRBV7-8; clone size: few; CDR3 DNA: TGTGCCAGCAGCTGGGGACAGGGGCGGGTTTCCTACGAGCAGTACTTC; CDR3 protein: CASSWGQGRVSYEQYF
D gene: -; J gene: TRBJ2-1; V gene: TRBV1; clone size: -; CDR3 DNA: TGCACCAGCAGCCAAATCTGGACTCCCAGCCTGGGGGAGCAGTTCTTC; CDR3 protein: CTSSQIWTPSLGEQFF
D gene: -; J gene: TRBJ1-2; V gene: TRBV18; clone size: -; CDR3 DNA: TGTGCCAGCTCACCGACCGGGACACCTAACTATGGCTACACCTTC; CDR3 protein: CASSPTGTPNYGYTF
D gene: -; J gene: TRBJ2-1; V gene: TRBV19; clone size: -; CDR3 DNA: TGTGCCAGTAGTCAGTACTACGAGCAGTTCTTC; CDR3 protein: CASSQYYEQFF
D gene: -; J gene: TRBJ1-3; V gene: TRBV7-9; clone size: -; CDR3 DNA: TGTGCCAGCAGCTTAGCCGGAACTGGAAACACCATATATTTT; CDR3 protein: CASSLAGTGNTIYF
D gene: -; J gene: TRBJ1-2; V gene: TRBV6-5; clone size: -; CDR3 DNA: TGTGCCAGCTCGCCCTCCGGGATCTATGGCTACACCTTC; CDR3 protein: CASSPSGIYGYTF
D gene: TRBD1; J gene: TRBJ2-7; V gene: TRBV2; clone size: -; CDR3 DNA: TGTGCCAGCAGTCGGACAGGGAGCTCCTACGAGCAGTACTTC; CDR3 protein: CASSRTGSSYEQYF
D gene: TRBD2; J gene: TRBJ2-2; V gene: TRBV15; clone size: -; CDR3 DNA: TGTGCCACCAGCAGAGCCACAGGGACTAGCCTCACCGGGGAGCTGTTTTTT; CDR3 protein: CATSRATGTSLTGELFF
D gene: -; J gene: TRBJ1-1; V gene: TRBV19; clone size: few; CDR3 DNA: TGTGCCAGTAGTCCCCTAGCGGCCCTCGGAGGTTTCTTT; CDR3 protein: CASSPLAALGGFF
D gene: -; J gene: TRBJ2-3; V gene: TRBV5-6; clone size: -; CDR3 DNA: TGTGCCAGCAGCTTGTACTGGGAGGCGGTGCGGACAGATACGCAGTATTTT; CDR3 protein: CASSLYWEAVRTDTQYF
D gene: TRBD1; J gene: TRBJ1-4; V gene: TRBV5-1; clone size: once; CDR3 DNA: TGCGCCAGCAGCAAGGGACAGCAGGCGGTAGAAAAACTGTTTTTT; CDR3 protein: CASSKGQQAVEKLFF
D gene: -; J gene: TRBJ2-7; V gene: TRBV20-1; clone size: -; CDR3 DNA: TGCAGTGCGGGGGACCGCTACGAGCAGTACTTC; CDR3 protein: CSAGDRYEQYF
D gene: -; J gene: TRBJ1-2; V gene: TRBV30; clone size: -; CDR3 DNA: TGTGCCTGGAGTCTCTCCCCGGGGGCGAATACCTTC; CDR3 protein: CAWSLSPGANTF
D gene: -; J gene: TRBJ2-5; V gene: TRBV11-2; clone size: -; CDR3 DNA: TGTGCCAGCAGCCCTGGGGTGAAGCAAGAGACCCAGTACTTC; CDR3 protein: CASSPGVKQETQYF
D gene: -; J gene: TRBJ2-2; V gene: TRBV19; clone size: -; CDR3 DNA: TGTGCCATTATGGACTGGGACACCGGGGAGCTGTTTTTT; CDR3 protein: CAIMDWDTGELFF
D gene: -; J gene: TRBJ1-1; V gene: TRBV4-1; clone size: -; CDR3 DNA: TGCGCCAGCAGCCGGGCTGCCAGGGGAACTGAAGCTTTCTTT; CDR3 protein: CASSRAARGTEAFF
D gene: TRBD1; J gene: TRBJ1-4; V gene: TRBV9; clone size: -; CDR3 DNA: TGTGCCAGCAGCGTAGGTGGGGGACAGGGTTCTGAAAAACTGTTTTTT; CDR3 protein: CASSVGGGQGSEKLFF
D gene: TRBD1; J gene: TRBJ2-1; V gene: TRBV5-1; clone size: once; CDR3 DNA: TGCGCCAGCAGCATGGGACAGGGGTACAATGAGCAGTTCTTC; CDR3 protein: CASSMGQGYNEQFF
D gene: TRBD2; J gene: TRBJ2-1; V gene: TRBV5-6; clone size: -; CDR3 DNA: TGTGCCAGCAGCTCGGAGGCGGGGGGAGATGAGCAGTTCTTC; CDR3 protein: CASSSEAGGDEQFF
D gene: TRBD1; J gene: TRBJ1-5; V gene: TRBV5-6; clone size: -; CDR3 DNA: TGTGCCAGCAGCTTGGGGGACAGGGGATTCAATCAGCCCCAGCATTTT; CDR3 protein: CASSLGDRGFNQPQHF
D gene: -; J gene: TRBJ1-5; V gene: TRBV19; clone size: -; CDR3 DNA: TGTGCCAGTAGGGATGGACATCAACGGGATCAGCCCCAGCATTTT; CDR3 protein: CASRDGHQRDQPQHF
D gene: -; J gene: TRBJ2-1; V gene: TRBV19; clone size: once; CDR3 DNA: TGTGCCAGTAGTTATGTCAATGAGCAGTTCTTC; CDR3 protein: CASSYVNEQFF
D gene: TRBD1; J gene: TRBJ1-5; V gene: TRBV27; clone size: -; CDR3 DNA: TGTGCCACCTCACGGACAGGGGGCGTCGGGCAGCCCCAGCATTTT; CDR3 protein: CATSRTGGVGQPQHF
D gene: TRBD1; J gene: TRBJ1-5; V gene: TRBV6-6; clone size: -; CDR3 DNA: TGTGCCAGCAGTTCGCCGGGACAGGGTGAACAGCCCCAGCATTTT; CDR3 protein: CASSSPGQGEQPQHF
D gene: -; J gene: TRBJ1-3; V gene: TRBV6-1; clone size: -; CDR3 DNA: TGTGCCAGCAGTGCAGGGGTTGGAAACACCATATATTTT; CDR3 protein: CASSAGVGNTIYF
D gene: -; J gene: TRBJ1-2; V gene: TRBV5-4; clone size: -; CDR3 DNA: TGTGCCAGCAGCTTGTTGGGTGGCGGCTACACCTTC; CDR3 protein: CASSLLGGGYTF
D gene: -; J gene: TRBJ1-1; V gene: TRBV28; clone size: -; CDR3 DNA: TGTGCCAGCAGGCCAACGGGGAACACTGAAGCTTTCTTT; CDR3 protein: CASRPTGNTEAFF
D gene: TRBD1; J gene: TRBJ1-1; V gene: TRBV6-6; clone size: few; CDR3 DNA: TGTGCCAGCAGTTTCCCGGCAGGGGGTAGGGCTGAAGCTTTCTTT; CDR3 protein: CASSFPAGGRAEAFF
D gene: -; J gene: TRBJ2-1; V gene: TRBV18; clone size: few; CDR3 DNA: TGTGCCAGCTCACCACTGTCCGAGCAGTTCTTC; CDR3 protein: CASSPLSEQFF
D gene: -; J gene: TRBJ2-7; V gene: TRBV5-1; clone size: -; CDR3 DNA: TGCGCCAGCAAAGGACCTGGGGGGTACGAGCAGTACTTC; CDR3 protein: CASKGPGGYEQYF
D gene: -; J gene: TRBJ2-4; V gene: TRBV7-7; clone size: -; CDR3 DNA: TGTGCCAGCAGCCCCGGGGAGGGGGCTAACATTCAGTACTTC; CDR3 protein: CASSPGEGANIQYF
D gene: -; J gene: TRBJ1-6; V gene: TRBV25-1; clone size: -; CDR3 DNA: TGTGCCAGCAGTGAATTTACCTATAATTCACCCCTCCACTTT; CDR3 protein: CASSEFTYNSPLHF
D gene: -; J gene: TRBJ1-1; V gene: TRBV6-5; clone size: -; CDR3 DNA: TGTGCCAGCAAGTTACAGGAGGCCCACACTGAAGCTTTCTTT; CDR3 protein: CASKLQEAHTEAFF
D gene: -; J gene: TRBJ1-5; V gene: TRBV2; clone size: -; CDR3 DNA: TGTGCCAGCAGTGAGAGAAGGAGCAATCAGCCCCAGCATTTT; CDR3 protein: CASSERRSNQPQHF
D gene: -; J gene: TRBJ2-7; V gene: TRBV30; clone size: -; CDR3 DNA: TGTGCCTGGAGTGCACAGGGCGGGAGCATGCACGAGCAGTACTTC; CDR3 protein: CAWSAQGGSMHEQYF
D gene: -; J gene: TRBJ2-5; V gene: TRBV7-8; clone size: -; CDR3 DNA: TGTGCCAGCAGCTTCTCGAGACCAGAGACCCAGTACTTC; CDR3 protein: CASSFSRPETQYF
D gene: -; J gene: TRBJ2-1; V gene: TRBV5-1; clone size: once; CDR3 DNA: TGCGCCAGCAGCCCCAGGTATGATCTGAGCTCCTACAATGAGCAGTTCTTC; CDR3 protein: CASSPRYDLSSYNEQFF
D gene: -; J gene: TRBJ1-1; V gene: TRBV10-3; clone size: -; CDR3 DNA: TGTGCCATCAGCCGAGACAGGAGCACTGAAGCTTTCTTT; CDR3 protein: CAISRDRSTEAFF
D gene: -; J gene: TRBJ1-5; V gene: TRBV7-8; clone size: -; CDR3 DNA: TGTGCCAGCAGCCCGACTGGACGGGACCACCAACATTTT; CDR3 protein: CASSPTGRDHQHF
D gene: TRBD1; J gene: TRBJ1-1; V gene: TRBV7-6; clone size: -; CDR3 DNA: TGTGCAGTTCGCGGACAGGGTGACACTGAAGCTTTCTTT; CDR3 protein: CAVRGQGDTEAFF
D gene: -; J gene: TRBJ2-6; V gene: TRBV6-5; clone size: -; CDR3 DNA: TGTGCCAGCAGATCCGTCCCCTCTGGGGCCAACGTCCTGACTTTC; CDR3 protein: CASRSVPSGANVLTF
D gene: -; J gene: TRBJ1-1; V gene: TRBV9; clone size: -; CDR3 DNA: TGTGCCAGCAGCACCCCCCCTGAAGCTTTCTTT; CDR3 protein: CASSTPPEAFF
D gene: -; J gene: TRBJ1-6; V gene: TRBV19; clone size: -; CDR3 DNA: TGTGCCAGTAGAGAGGTGGGGGAGGGTTCACCCCTCCACTTT; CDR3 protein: CASREVGEGSPLHF
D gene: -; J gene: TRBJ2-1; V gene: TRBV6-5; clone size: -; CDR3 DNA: TGTGCCAGCAGGCTCTACAATGAGCAGTTCTTC; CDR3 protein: CASRLYNEQFF